This T cell receptor beta chain is drawn from a study of blood T cell repertoires in COVID-19. On the study more broadly: Acute and convalescent COVID-19 specimens originated in the United States, Italy and Spain.

The repertoire was sequenced with immunoSEQ multiplex PCR; TCRdb's copy has only in-frame clones and lacks some. The sample carries about 150,000 clones, over 80% recorded once. The CDR3 sequence is 14 residues long. Trimming removed 6 bases from V and 7 bases from J, with 19 bases in between. Per germline, CDR1 SGHRS and CDR2 YFSETQ. The gene calls are TRBV5-1 and TRBJ1-2; possibly TRBD1 for D (5 bases). Sequenced sample: peripheral blood. The sequence was obtained from a woman of 80 years or more with COVID-19, enrolled during active disease. The CDR3 is CASTAAGERSGYTF. The CDR3 DNA reads as TGCGCCAGCACCGCGGCGGGGGAGAGGAGTGGCTACACCTTC. The variable domain in full, completed from reference TRBV5-1 and TRBJ1-2, reads KAGVTQTPRYLIKTRGQQVTLSCSPISGHRSVSWYQQTPGQGLQFLFEYFSETQRNKGNFPGRFSGRQFSNSRSEMNVSTLELGDSALYLCASTAAGERSGYTFGSGTRLTVV.